This T cell receptor (beta chain) was documented in a study of blood T cell repertoires in COVID-19 (dated by TCRdb to the early 2020s). In terms of the full investigation: Samples from collaborators originated in the United States, Italy and Spain and spanned both the acute and convalescent phases of COVID-19. The sample metadata nearly always contained a de-identified subject ID, COVID-19 status, age in years and sex. The prospective study material was composed of cDNA or gDNA derived from T cells, B-cell-depleted T cells, or PBMCs. The samples were drawn from the first 160 participants of the ongoing ImmuneRACE study and from 1,254 subjects provided by 6 global collaborators. A freely available public database, intended as a resource for researchers studying the immune response to SARS-CoV-2, is where the repertoires were released. Where available, HLA class I and class II types were obtained from metadata supplied by the sample provider rather than from assay-based typing. Deeply sampled blood TCRbeta repertoires from subjects exposed to, actively infected with, or recovered from COVID-19 were included in the dataset. What the study reported, not specific to this receptor: How much clinical and demographic metadata was included differed by source and by participant, and the metadata was provided uncurated.

To note about this clone: Its antigen has not been determined. Base qualities are missing; no much larger clone stands one base away.

The germline V and J ends show losses of 6 bases and 10 bases respectively, and no gene match explains 9 bases of the junction. The CDR3 sequence holds 13 residues, the cysteine and phenylalanine included. Just CDR3 DNA is preserved here, 39 bases in frame from base 1. CDR1 is given as LNHDA and CDR2 as SQIVND, both from the germline V gene (reference sequence). TCRbeta CDR3 regions were amplified from genomic DNA by means of the immunoSEQ Assay, a bias-controlled multiplex PCR. The study's own analysis went as follows. The number of nucleated cells in each sample was estimated from the amplification of reference gene primers within the assay. Sequence reads were collapsed and filtered to measure the absolute abundance of every unique TCRbeta CDR3 rearrangement. For each sample, productive Simpson clonality was calculated as the square root of Simpson's diversity index over productive rearrangements. Entries here come from immuneACCESS through TCRdb and include only in-frame sequences with V and J called. Some clones fail to appear in such tables; in the studies checked, an unresolved V gene covers under half of the shortfall, and the cause of the remainder is unknown. The DNA gave D and trimming, while V, J and clone size come from that table. A total of approximately 400,000 clones appear in this sample, more than 65% of them only once. The ten most abundant clones make up more than 0.85% of the sample.

Each collaborating institution followed its own protocols to collect whole blood in K2EDTA tubes. For TCRbeta analysis, collaborators shipped samples in one of three forms: frozen whole blood, isolated PBMCs, or DNA extracted from either of those sample types. Material for sequencing was peripheral blood. The chain joins TRBV19 to TRBJ1-5; a stretch of 7 junction bases matches TRBD1. This receptor was obtained from a human donor with acute or convalescent COVID-19. The donor label of this sample is uncertain. In nucleotides, the sequence is TGTGCCAGTAGACCCGACAGGACAGGCCCCCAGCATTTT. This encodes CASRPDRTGPQHF.